The 29 T cell receptor beta chains below all came from one sample that was sequenced in a study of blood T cell repertoires in COVID-19. Some clones are missing from TCRdb's copy, which holds only in-frame ones; the method was immunoSEQ multiplex PCR. The sample has roughly 300,000 clones; 80% to 95% are singletons. The specimen was PBMCs or T cells enriched from blood (not recorded which). The source of these receptors is a woman in her 30s who had recovered from COVID-19.

The chain combines TRBV30 with TRBJ2-1; D perhaps matches TRBD1 (5 bases). V was cut by 0 bases and J by 2 bases, with 17 bases left in between. The germline CDR1 and CDR2 sequences are GTSNPN and SVGIG (reference sequence). This CDR3 spans 17 amino acids. This chain's CDR3 is CAWSVLGAKHAYNEQFF. The DNA for the CDR3 is TGTGCCTGGAGTGTACTTGGGGCGAAACACGCCTACAATGAGCAGTTCTTC. The full variable domain, with the rest looked up from reference TRBV30 and TRBJ2-1, is SQTIHQWPATLVQPVGSPLSLECTVEGTSNPNLYWYRQAAGRGLQLLFYSVGIGQISSEVPQNLSASRPQDRQFILSSKKLLLSDSGFYLCAWSVLGAKHAYNEQFFGPGTRLTVL.

The chain couples TRBV18 to TRBJ1-2; D is possibly TRBD1 (5 bases). Germline V gives CDR1 KGHSH, CDR2 LQKENI. This CDR3 comprises 17 residues. The V end was cut by 1 base, the J end by 4 bases, with 19 bases between. The CDR3 nucleotides are TGTGCCAGCTCACCACGCTCCCTATGGGGGGAGAGCTATGGCTACACCTTC. Residues: CASSPRSLWGESYGYTF.

This clone turned up a few times. CDR3 nucleotides: TGTGCCAGCGCCCCCCTGGGAGCCGACTATGGCTACACCTTC. Protein: CASAPLGADYGYTF. This chain links TRBV14 with TRBJ1-2; no reliable D call. The V end lost 8 bases, the J end lost 3 bases, and 16 bases lay between the germline ends. Germline V gives CDR1 SGHDN, CDR2 FVKESK. The CDR3 consists of 14 residues.

The chain is built from TRBV27 and TRBJ2-2; TRBD2 aligns across 9 bases. With 5 bases clipped from V and 5 bases from J, the junction kept 6 bases outside the gene matches. This CDR3 region has 15 residues. CDR1 and CDR2 (germline): MNHEY, SMNVEV (reference sequence). The CDR3 DNA sequence: TGTGCCAGCAGTACCTGGCGGGAGGGGACCGGGGAGCTGTTTTTT. Its protein product is CASSTWREGTGELFF.

The V call is TRBV4-1, the J call TRBJ1-1; D ambiguous. The germline V gene encodes CDR1 MGHRA and CDR2 YSYEKL. With 2 bases removed from V and 1 base from J, the gap between germline ends came to 8 bases. This CDR3 contains 14 residues. CDR3 sequence (DNA): TGCGCCAGCAGCCAAACAGTACGGAACACTGAAGCTTTCTTT. Encoded protein: CASSQTVRNTEAFF.

This rearrangement joins TRBV24-1 to TRBJ2-1; maybe TRBD1 (5 bases). CDR1 and CDR2 from the germline V gene are KGHDR and SFDVKD. This CDR3 comprises 16 residues. Trimming pared 2 bases from V and 4 bases from J, leaving 14 bases between. The CDR3 reads CATSDSRVLRYNEQFF. The CDR3 region has the DNA TGTGCCACCAGTGATTCCAGGGTACTAAGGTACAATGAGCAGTTCTTC.

The rearrangement uses TRBV11-2 and TRBJ2-3; 9 positions match TRBD2. CDR1 and CDR2 (germline): SGHAT, FQNNGV. Trimming at V came to 4 bases and at J to 4 bases, leaving 6 bases not matched to a gene. The CDR3 consists of 15 residues. This CDR3 reads CASSSPGLASDTQYF. CDR3 nucleotide sequence: TGTGCCAGCAGCTCCCCGGGACTAGCATCAGATACGCAGTATTTT.

The genes are TRBV6-2 or TRBV6-3 and TRBJ2-1, with TRBD2 matching 13 bases. There are 16 residues in the CDR3. Trimming at V came to 8 bases and at J to 10 bases, leaving 14 bases not matched to a gene. Germline-derived CDR1 and CDR2 are MNHEY and SVGEGT. DNA for the CDR3: TGTGCCAGCGGCCCCGGGACTAGCGGGATATTCGGGGAGCAGTTCTTC. It translates to CASGPGTSGIFGEQFF.

The chain uses TRBV6-5 and TRBJ1-1; D call uncertain. Looked up from germline, CDR1 is MNHEY and CDR2 is SVGAGI. The V end lost 5 bases, the J end lost 5 bases, and 12 bases lay between the germline ends. The CDR3 loop spans 13 amino acids. The CDR3 nucleotides are TGTGCCAGCAGTAAGCAGTCTAGGACTGAAGCTTTCTTT. Translation: CASSKQSRTEAFF.

The CDR3 loop reads CAWRETGTLGGGYTF. CDR3 sequence (DNA): TGTGCCTGGAGGGAAACCGGGACCCTTGGAGGGGGCTACACCTTC. The chain has TRBV30 and TRBJ1-2; weak D call: TRBD1 (5 bases). V was clipped by 3 bases and J by 8 bases, with 22 bases between them. This CDR3 comprises 15 residues. The V gene's germline CDR1 is GTSNPN and CDR2 SVGIG (reference sequence).

The J gene is TRBJ1-5, the V gene TRBV19; D is unclear. V lost 3 bases, J lost 6 bases, and 15 bases lay in between. Germline lookup yields CDR1 LNHDA and CDR2 SQIVND (reference sequence). The CDR3 length is 15 residues. The CDR3 bases are TGTGCCAGTAGTATGGAGGCAGGAAGATTTCAGCCCCAGCATTTT. This encodes CASSMEAGRFQPQHF. The full variable domain, completed using reference TRBV19 and TRBJ1-5, is DGGITQSPKYLFRKEGQNVTLSCEQNLNHDAMYWYRQDPGQGLRLIYYSQIVNDFQKGDIAEGYSVSREKKESFPLTVTSAQKNPTAFYLCASSMEAGRFQPQHFGDGTRLSIL.

The chain joins TRBV2 to TRBJ1-5, with a possible D match to TRBD1 (5 bases). The germline V and J ends were trimmed by 4 bases and 5 bases, with 6 bases remaining between them. The length of the CDR3 is 12 residues. Germline CDR1 is SNHLY and CDR2 is FYNNEI. This CDR3 reads CASSGQYQPQHF. In nucleotides, the CDR3 is TGTGCCAGCAGTGGACAGTATCAGCCCCAGCATTTT.

Only one count was recorded for this clone. The V call is TRBV2, the J call TRBJ2-7; 7 nucleotides align to TRBD2. Trimming cost V 6 bases and J 3 bases; bases outside gene matches: 11. Germline V gene data show CDR1 as SNHLY and CDR2 as FYNNEI. The CDR3 runs to 15 residues. The CDR3 DNA follows: TGTGCCAGCAGCCACGGGGGAGGGTTTATCTACGAGCAGTACTTC. It translates to CASSHGGGFIYEQYF.

This sequence joins TRBV18 and TRBJ2-7; D is unresolved. This CDR3 is built from 15 residues. V gave up 0 bases and J gave up 6 bases, with 15 bases separating them. Germline loops: CDR1 KGHSH, CDR2 LQKENI. The CDR3 region has the DNA TGTGCCAGCTCACCACCTAGTGACAAAAGGCGCGAGCAGTACTTC. This gives the protein CASSPPSDKRREQYF.

This clone was seen a few times. The chain links TRBV3-1 (or the pseudogene TRBV3-2) to TRBJ2-2; D is undetermined. V was trimmed by 1 base and J by 7 bases, leaving 7 bases between them. Germline V CDR1 and CDR2: LGHDT, YNNKEL (reference sequence). There are 13 residues in the CDR3. CDR3 bases: TGTGCCAGCAGCCAAGCGCGGAACGGGGAGCTGTTTTTT. Translation gives CASSQARNGELFF.

This chain uses TRBV2 with TRBJ2-3; D might be TRBD2 (6 bases). The V gene's germline CDR1 is SNHLY and CDR2 FYNNEI. This CDR3 comprises 13 residues. This chain's CDR3 is CALRGITADTQYF. CDR3 coding DNA: TGTGCTCTTCGCGGGATTACAGCAGATACGCAGTATTTT.

The chain is built from TRBV7-8 and TRBJ2-1, with 9 bases identical to TRBD2. Germline loops: CDR1 SGHVS, CDR2 FQNEAQ. The CDR3 is made up of 14 amino acids. The J segment lost 6 bases and the V segment lost 5 bases, leaving 5 bases of the junction unmatched. The CDR3 here is CASSTGTSFNEQFF. The CDR3 coding sequence is TGTGCCAGCAGCACCGGGACTAGCTTCAATGAGCAGTTCTTC.

DNA for the CDR3: TGTGCCAGCAGACGGACAGGGCTTGATGTATACGTCTACACCTTC. Its translation: CASRRTGLDVYVYTF. V usage is TRBV6-5 and J usage is TRBJ1-2; 8 nucleotides match TRBD1. Germline assignment: CDR1 MNHEY and CDR2 SVGAGI. Unmatched junction bases numbered 16, after V lost 6 bases and J lost 10 bases. The CDR3 has 15 amino acids.

CDR3 residues: CASSETVSLNSPLHF. The CDR3 DNA follows: TGTGCCAGCAGTGAAACGGTTTCCCTTAATTCACCCCTCCACTTT. The rearrangement uses TRBV2 and TRBJ1-6; D unresolved. CDR3 length equals 15 residues. Germline V gene sequence: CDR1 SNHLY, CDR2 FYNNEI. V was cut by 2 bases and J by 6 bases, with 11 bases left in between.

The rearrangement uses TRBV7-8 and TRBJ2-4; 7 positions match TRBD1. Trimming took 6 bases from V and 3 from J; bases not matched to a gene: 26. The CDR3 spans 21 residues. The germline V gene has CDR1 SGHVS and CDR2 FQNEAQ. As DNA, the CDR3 is TGTGCCAGCAGTTTCTCCCCACCGGGACAGAGAGGGGATGGGGGCAAAAACATTCAGTACTTC. It codes for CASSFSPPGQRGDGGKNIQYF.

The rearrangement joins TRBV28 to TRBJ1-5; 10 positions agree with TRBD1. Unmatched junction bases numbered 15, after V lost 8 bases and J lost 2 bases. The CDR3 length is 18 residues. Germline CDR1 reads MDHEN; CDR2 reads SYDVKM. The CDR3 protein is CASGSGQGRLWGNQPQHF. The CDR3 region has the DNA TGTGCCAGCGGATCGGGACAGGGGCGTTTATGGGGCAATCAGCCCCAGCATTTT.

CDR3 DNA sequence: TGTGCCTGGATGCGGGGCCCGAACACTGAAGCTTTCTTT. This encodes CAWMRGPNTEAFF. The genes are TRBV30 and TRBJ1-1; tentatively, D is TRBD1 (5 bases). V lost 4 bases and J 1 base, leaving 10 bases between the germline ends. CDR1 is GTSNPN and CDR2 is SVGIG in the germline V gene (reference sequence). The CDR3 has 13 residues.

This chain uses TRBV6-5 with TRBJ1-1; 8 positions agree with TRBD1. Looked up from germline, CDR1 is MNHEY and CDR2 is SVGAGI. This CDR3 comprises 14 residues. J lost 7 bases, V lost 7 bases, and 11 bases had no gene match. The CDR3: CASIRKIGQGEAFF. DNA of the CDR3: TGTGCCAGCATTCGAAAGATTGGACAGGGTGAAGCTTTCTTT.

The chain couples TRBV6-5 to TRBJ1-5; 8 positions agree with TRBD1. Germline V lookup: CDR1 MNHEY, CDR2 SVGAGI. The CDR3 spans 15 residues. V dropped 5 bases and J dropped 7; count of bases not matched to a gene: 10. The CDR3 bases are TGTGCCAGCAGTCCCGGACAGGGCCTAGACCAGCCCCAGCATTTT. Translating it yields CASSPGQGLDQPQHF.

V gene TRBV5-1 combines with J gene TRBJ2-7; TRBD1 might be the D (6 bases). In germline, CDR1 is SGHRS, CDR2 YFSETQ. The ends were cut back, 4 bases at V and 3 bases at J, with 11 bases in the middle. The CDR3 sequence is 13 residues long. CDR3 DNA: TGCGCCAGCAGCCCGTGGACAGTCTACGAGCAGTACTTC. Translated, it gives CASSPWTVYEQYF.

The chain uses TRBV4-3 and TRBJ1-1; D unresolved. Germline lookup yields CDR1 LGHNA and CDR2 YSLEER. V lost 0 bases and J 1 base, leaving 12 bases between the germline ends. The CDR3 extends over 16 amino acids. CDR3 in amino acids: CASSQEAPVRNTEAFF. CDR3 nucleotide sequence: TGCGCCAGCAGCCAAGAAGCACCGGTCCGGAACACTGAAGCTTTCTTT.

The chain is built from TRBV7-2 and TRBJ1-1; 7 bases line up with TRBD1. CDR1 and CDR2 from the germline V gene are SGHTA and FQGNSA. V lost 3 bases and J lost 1; bases outside the gene matches: 2. The CDR3 is made up of 14 amino acids. The CDR3 region has the DNA TGTGCCAGCAGCTTCGGGACAGCGAACACTGAAGCTTTCTTT. This codes for CASSFGTANTEAFF.

The CDR3 DNA reads TGTGCCAGCAGCCCTCATACAGGACTAGCGGGAGGTTACGAGCAGTACTTC. Protein: CASSPHTGLAGGYEQYF. This sequence joins TRBV11-2 and TRBJ2-7; 14 bases are shared with TRBD2. Trimming cost V 5 bases and J 4 bases; bases outside gene matches: 10. The CDR3 consists of 17 residues. From germline, CDR1 is SGHAT and CDR2 FQNNGV.

The rearrangement links TRBV6-5 to TRBJ1-2; 8 nucleotides line up with TRBD1. Germline V gives CDR1 MNHEY, CDR2 SVGAGI. The CDR3 is 13 residues long. Losses at the gene ends were 10 bases for V and 8 bases for J; bases not matched to a gene: 12. CDR3 sequence reads: CANGQGEVGGYTF. CDR3 nucleotide sequence: TGTGCCAACGGACAGGGTGAAGTTGGGGGCTACACCTTC.